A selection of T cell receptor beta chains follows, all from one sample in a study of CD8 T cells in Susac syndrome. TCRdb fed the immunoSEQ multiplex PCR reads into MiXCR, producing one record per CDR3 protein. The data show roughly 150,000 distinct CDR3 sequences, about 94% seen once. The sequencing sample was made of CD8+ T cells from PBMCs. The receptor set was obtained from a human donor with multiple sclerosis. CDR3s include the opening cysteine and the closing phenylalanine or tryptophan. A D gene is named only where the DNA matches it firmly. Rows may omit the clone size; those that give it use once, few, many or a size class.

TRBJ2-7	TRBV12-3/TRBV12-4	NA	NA	CASSLSEVSYEQYF	TGTGCCAGCAGTTTGTCGGAGGTCTCCTACGAGCAGTACTTC
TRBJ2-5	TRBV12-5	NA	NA	CASGLGGLPETQYF	TGTGCTAGTGGCCTAGGTGGGCTACCGGAGACCCAGTACTTC
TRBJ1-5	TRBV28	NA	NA	CASSLKTDNQPQHF	TGTGCCAGCAGTTTGAAGACCGATAATCAGCCCCAGCATTTT
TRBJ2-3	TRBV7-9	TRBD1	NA	CASSSTGVTDTQYF	TGTGCCAGCAGCTCAACAGGGGTCACAGATACGCAGTATTTT
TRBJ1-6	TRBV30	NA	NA	CAWRFTGSGSPLHF	TGTGCCTGGAGGTTCACAGGGTCGGGATCACCCCTCCACTTT
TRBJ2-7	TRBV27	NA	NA	CASSPHGREQYF	TGTGCCAGCAGTCCTCATGGTAGGGAGCAGTACTTC
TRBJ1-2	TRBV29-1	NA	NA	CSVEEGNYGYTF	TGCAGCGTTGAGGAGGGAAACTATGGCTACACCTTC
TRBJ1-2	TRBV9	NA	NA	CASSVDEDRPYGYTF	TGTGCCAGCAGCGTAGACGAGGATAGGCCGTATGGCTACACCTTC
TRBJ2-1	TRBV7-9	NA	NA	CASSFHEQFF	TGTGCCAGCAGCTTTCATGAGCAGTTCTTC
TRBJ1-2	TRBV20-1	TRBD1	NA	CSASSRQGGMGIYGYTF	TGCAGTGCTAGCTCAAGACAGGGCGGAATGGGTATCTATGGCTACACCTTC
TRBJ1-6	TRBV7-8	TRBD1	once	CASSLYRTGVNSPLHF	TGTGCCAGCAGCTTATATCGGACAGGGGTTAATTCACCCCTCCACTTT
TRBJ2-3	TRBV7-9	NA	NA	CASSSTMDGSAADTQYF	TGTGCCAGCAGCTCGACGATGGACGGCTCCGCGGCAGATACGCAGTATTTT
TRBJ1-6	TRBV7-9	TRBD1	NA	CASRRPTGVVSPLHF	TGTGCCAGCAGAAGACCGACAGGGGTTGTTTCACCCCTCCACTTT
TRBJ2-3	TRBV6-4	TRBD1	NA	CASSARTGGADTQYF	TGTGCCAGCAGTGCAAGGACAGGGGGCGCGGATACGCAGTATTTT
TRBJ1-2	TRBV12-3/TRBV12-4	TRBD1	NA	CASNFGTGGRSYTF	TGTGCCAGCAATTTCGGGACAGGGGGCCGTAGCTACACCTTC
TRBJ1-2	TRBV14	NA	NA	CASSQGSVGYTF	TGTGCCAGCAGCCAAGGCTCGGTTGGCTACACCTTC
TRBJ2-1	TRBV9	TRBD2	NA	CASSALAGGPYNEQFF	TGTGCCAGCAGCGCACTAGCGGGGGGGCCTTACAATGAGCAGTTCTTC
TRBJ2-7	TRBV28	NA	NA	CASSESLPSYEQYF	TGTGCCAGCAGTGAGAGCCTCCCAAGCTACGAGCAGTACTTC
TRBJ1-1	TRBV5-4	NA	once	CASSLSTANTEAFF	TGTGCCAGCAGCTTGAGTACAGCGAACACTGAAGCTTTCTTT
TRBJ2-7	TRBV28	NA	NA	CASSLGRGIPYEQYF	TGTGCCAGCAGTTTGGGCAGGGGTATTCCCTACGAGCAGTACTTC
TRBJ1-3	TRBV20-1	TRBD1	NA	CSARERGRNTIYF	TGCAGTGCTAGAGAAAGGGGGCGAAACACCATATATTTT
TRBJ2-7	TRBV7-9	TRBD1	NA	CASSLGLGQGAYEQYF	TGTGCCAGCAGCTTAGGACTGGGGCAGGGGGCCTACGAGCAGTACTTC
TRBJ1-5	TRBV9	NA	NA	CASSVNSGQPQHF	TGTGCCAGCAGCGTAAATTCCGGGCAGCCCCAGCATTTT
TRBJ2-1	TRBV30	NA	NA	CAWSSVGGHFEQFF	TGTGCCTGGAGCTCCGTCGGGGGCCACTTTGAGCAGTTCTTC
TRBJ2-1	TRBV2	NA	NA	CASSEGFTDNEQFF	TGTGCCAGCAGTGAGGGGTTTACCGACAATGAGCAGTTCTTC
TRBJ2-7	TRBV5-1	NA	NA	CASSLASGYEQYF	TGCGCCAGCAGCTTGGCGTCAGGATACGAGCAGTACTTC
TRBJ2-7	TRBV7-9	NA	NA	CASSFPTTGGHEQYF	TGTGCCAGCAGCTTCCCCACTACAGGAGGGCACGAGCAGTACTTC
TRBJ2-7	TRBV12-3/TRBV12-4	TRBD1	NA	CASRQTGNYEQYF	TGTGCCAGCCGCCAGACAGGGAACTACGAGCAGTACTTC
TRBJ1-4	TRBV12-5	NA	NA	CASGSGQIFRGYEKLFF	TGTGCTAGTGGTTCTGGGCAGATCTTTAGGGGTTATGAAAAACTGTTTTTT
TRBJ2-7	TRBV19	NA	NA	CASSTRQTGYEQYF	TGTGCCAGTAGTACCCGCCAGACAGGCTACGAGCAGTACTTC
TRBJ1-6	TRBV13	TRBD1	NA	CASSVGTAGSPLHF	TGTGCCAGCAGCGTCGGGACAGCTGGTTCACCCCTCCACTTT
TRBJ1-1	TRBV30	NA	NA	CAWSVVIDNTEAFF	TGTGCCTGGAGTGTAGTAATTGATAACACTGAAGCTTTCTTT
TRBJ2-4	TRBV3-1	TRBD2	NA	CASSQAQGGVKNIQYF	TGTGCCAGCAGCCAAGCCCAGGGAGGGGTCAAAAACATTCAGTACTTC
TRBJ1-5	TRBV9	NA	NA	CASSASGGANQPQHF	TGTGCCAGCAGCGCCTCGGGGGGTGCGAATCAGCCCCAGCATTTT
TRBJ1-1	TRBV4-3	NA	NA	CASSRTVNTEAFF	TGCGCCAGCAGCCGGACAGTCAACACTGAAGCTTTCTTT
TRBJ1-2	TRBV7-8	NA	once	CASSTYNYGYTF	TGTGCCAGCAGCACCTATAACTATGGCTACACCTTC
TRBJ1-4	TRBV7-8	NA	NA	CASSGRGNEKLFF	TGTGCCAGCAGCGGCAGGGGTAATGAAAAACTGTTTTTT
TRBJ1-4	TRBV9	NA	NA	CASSVGDRVEKLFF	TGTGCCAGCAGCGTAGGAGACCGGGTTGAAAAACTGTTTTTT
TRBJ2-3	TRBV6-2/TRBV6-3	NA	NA	CASSPRGATDTQYF	TGTGCCAGCAGCCCCCGGGGGGCCACAGATACGCAGTATTTT
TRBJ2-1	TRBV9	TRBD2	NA	CASSVGGAGEQFF	TGTGCCAGCAGCGTGGGAGGGGCGGGCGAGCAGTTCTTC
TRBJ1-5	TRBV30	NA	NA	CAWSVPQGWQPQHF	TGTGCCTGGAGTGTACCTCAGGGATGGCAGCCCCAGCATTTT
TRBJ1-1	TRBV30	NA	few	CAWSVGNTEAFF	TGTGCCTGGAGTGTGGGGAACACTGAAGCTTTCTTT
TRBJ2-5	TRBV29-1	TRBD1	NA	CSGILWTGVQETQYF	TGCAGCGGGATCCTTTGGACAGGGGTTCAAGAGACCCAGTACTTC
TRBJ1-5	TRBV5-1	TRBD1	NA	CASSPGTGGGKQPQHF	TGCGCCAGCAGCCCCGGGACAGGGGGCGGTAAGCAGCCCCAGCATTTT
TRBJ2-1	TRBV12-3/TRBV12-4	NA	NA	CASTYGPRPVF	TGTGCCAGCACCTACGGGCCCCGCCCGGTCTTC
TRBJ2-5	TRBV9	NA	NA	CASSVGPIGETQYF	TGTGCCAGCAGCGTAGGGCCAATAGGAGAGACCCAGTACTTC
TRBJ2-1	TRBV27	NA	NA	CASSLQTSSSYNEQFF	TGTGCCAGCAGTCTCCAAACTTCGAGCTCCTACAATGAGCAGTTCTTC
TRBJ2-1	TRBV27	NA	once	CASNLLGGNEQFF	TGTGCCAGCAATCTACTTGGGGGAAATGAGCAGTTCTTC
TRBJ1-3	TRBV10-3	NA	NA	CAIASFGSGNTIYF	TGTGCCATCGCCTCCTTCGGCTCTGGAAACACCATATATTTT
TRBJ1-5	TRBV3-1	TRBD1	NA	CASSQGGTGTNQPQHF	TGTGCCAGCAGCCAAGGCGGGACAGGCACTAATCAGCCCCAGCATTTT
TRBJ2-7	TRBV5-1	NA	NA	CASSLEAAGYEQYF	TGCGCCAGCAGCTTGGAGGCGGCGGGTTACGAGCAGTACTTC
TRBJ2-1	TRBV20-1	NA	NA	CSARDSASSYNEQFF	TGCAGTGCTAGAGATTCGGCTAGTAGCTACAATGAGCAGTTCTTC
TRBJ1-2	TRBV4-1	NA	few	CASSQVVGLVNYGYTF	TGCGCCAGCAGCCAAGTGGTGGGGCTAGTTAACTATGGCTACACCTTC
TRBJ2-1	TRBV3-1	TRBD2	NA	CASSQEGLAVDEQFF	TGTGCCAGCAGCCAAGAGGGTCTAGCGGTGGATGAGCAGTTCTTC
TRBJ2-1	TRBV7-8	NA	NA	CASSEGTPLKLF	TGTGCCAGCAGCGAAGGGACTCCACTCAAGCTCTTC
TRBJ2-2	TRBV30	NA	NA	CATIETLSGELFF	TGTGCCACGATAGAAACTTTATCCGGGGAGCTGTTTTTT
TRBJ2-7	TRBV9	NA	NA	CASSVAPGAYEQYF	TGTGCCAGCAGCGTAGCGCCAGGAGCCTACGAGCAGTACTTC
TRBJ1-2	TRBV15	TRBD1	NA	CATSSDELDRVYGYTF	TGTGCCACCAGCAGCGACGAATTAGACAGGGTCTATGGCTACACCTTC
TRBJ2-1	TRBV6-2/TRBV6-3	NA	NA	CASSTVDEQFF	TGTGCCAGCAGTACAGTCGATGAGCAGTTCTTC